A single sample gave rise to the 30 T cell receptor beta chains below, sequenced in a study of CD8 T cells in Susac syndrome. After extraction with the RNeasy kit, about 0.45 to 1 ug of the RNA was reverse transcribed using random hexamers. From the immunoSEQ multiplex PCR reads, TCRdb called clonotypes with MiXCR, one entry per CDR3 protein. The sample includes about 200,000 distinct CDR3 sequences, 85% to 95% of them seen just once. Sequences were obtained from CD4+ T cells from PBMCs. The receptors here all came from a human donor in good health.

V is TRBV10-3 and J is TRBJ2-3; 7 positions agree with TRBD2. The CDR3 contains 15 residues. With V trimmed by 3 bases and J by 2 bases, 5 bases remained unmatched. Germline values: CDR1 ENHRY, CDR2 SYGVKD. Here the CDR3 DNA reads TGTGCCATCAGTGACGGCGGGGGAGACACAGATACGCAGTATTTT. Residues: CAISDGGGDTDTQYF.

The chain carries TRBV19 and TRBJ1-5, with 11 positions matching TRBD1. This CDR3 contains 15 residues. CDR1 and CDR2 from the germline V gene are LNHDA and SQIVND (reference sequence). J was trimmed by 6 bases and V by 4 bases; bases with no gene match: 5. In DNA, the CDR3 is TGTGCCAGTAGTACCGGGACAGGGGGGAGTCAGCCCCAGCATTTT. It is translated as CASSTGTGGSQPQHF.

This clonotype was counted a single time. The gene calls are TRBV12-3 or TRBV12-4 and TRBJ2-7; 9 nucleotides align to TRBD1. This CDR3 comprises 13 residues. The trim removed 5 bases at V and 11 bases at J, leaving 10 bases unmatched. The CDR3 loop is CASSPGTGPEKYF. DNA of the CDR3: TGTGCCAGCAGTCCGGGGACAGGGCCGGAAAAGTACTTC.

The chain carries TRBV4-1 and TRBJ2-2; no definite D call. V gave up 4 bases and J gave up 5 bases, with 17 bases separating them. The CDR3 runs 16 residues. From germline, CDR1 is MGHRA and CDR2 YSYEKL. The CDR3 nucleotides read TGCGCCAGCAGCCCCACCGCGGAGTTTGGGACCGGGGAGCTGTTTTTT. This sequence encodes CASSPTAEFGTGELFF.

The chain is built from TRBV30 and TRBJ1-2; D is uncertain. The germline gives CDR1 GTSNPN, CDR2 SVGIG (reference sequence). The CDR3 has 11 amino acids. Deletions cut 0 bases from V and 3 bases from J, with 2 bases between. The CDR3 nucleotides read TGTGCCTGGAGTGTGGACTATGGCTACACCTTC. This gives the protein CAWSVDYGYTF. The whole variable domain, remainder taken from reference TRBV30 and TRBJ1-2, is SQTIHQWPATLVQPVGSPLSLECTVEGTSNPNLYWYRQAAGRGLQLLFYSVGIGQISSEVPQNLSASRPQDRQFILSSKKLLLSDSGFYLCAWSVDYGYTFGSGTRLTVV.

The chain joins TRBV5-1 to TRBJ1-1, with TRBD1 as a possible D gene (6 bases). Germline CDR1 reads SGHRS; CDR2 reads YFSETQ. V was cut by 3 bases and J by 11 bases, with 23 bases left in between. The CDR3 runs to 15 residues. This chain's CDR3 is CASSSTDSQGREAFF. The CDR3 bases are TGCGCCAGCAGCTCCACGGACAGTCAAGGGAGAGAGGCTTTCTTT.

A single count supports this clonotype. CDR3: CASRTVTGGNTSLHF. The CDR3 DNA reads TGTGCCAGCAGGACCGTGACAGGGGGAAATACGTCCCTCCACTTT. The chain has TRBV27 and TRBJ1-6, with 9 positions matching TRBD1. The CDR3 extends over 15 amino acids. Germline V gene lookup returns CDR1 MNHEY and CDR2 SMNVEV (reference sequence). J lost 14 bases, V lost 6 bases, and 14 bases had no gene match.

The chain has TRBV20-1 and TRBJ2-4; D possibly matches TRBD1 or TRBD2 (6 bases each). This CDR3 has 15 residues. The V gene lost 4 bases and the J gene lost 9 bases, with 22 bases spanning the gap. Germline loops: CDR1 DFQATT, CDR2 SNEGSKA (reference sequence). CDR3 nucleotides: TGCAGTGCTACACCCGGGGGCGCATTTCGTAGCATTCAGTACTTC. Translation: CSATPGGAFRSIQYF.

The chain recombines TRBV27 with TRBJ1-2; D remains ambiguous. V gave up 9 bases and J gave up 7 bases, with 12 bases separating them. Germline CDR1 is MNHEY and CDR2 is SMNVEV (reference sequence). This CDR3 has 11 residues. The CDR3 bases are TGTGCCAGTTGGGGATTCGGTGGCTACACCTTC. Its protein is CASWGFGGYTF.

V and J are TRBV15 and TRBJ1-5; the D gene is possibly TRBD1 (6 bases). Looked up from germline, CDR1 is LNHNV and CDR2 is YYDKDF (reference sequence). The CDR3 totals 15 residues. V lost 4 bases, J lost 4 bases, and 14 bases lay in between. The CDR3 spells CATSMGDNQNQPQHF. The CDR3, as DNA: TGTGCCACCAGCATGGGGGACAACCAAAATCAGCCCCAGCATTTT.

The genes are TRBV20-1 and TRBJ2-5; 12 bases line up with TRBD2. CDR1 DFQATT and CDR2 SNEGSKA come from the germline V gene (reference sequence). The CDR3 sequence is 13 residues long. The trim removed 6 bases at V and 4 bases at J, leaving 3 bases unmatched. In nucleotides, the CDR3 is TGCAGTGCGTCTAGCGGGGGGGGAGAGACCCAGTACTTC. Translating gives CSASSGGGETQYF.

The rearrangement links TRBV9 to TRBJ1-6, with TRBD1 as a possible D gene (6 bases). Germline loops: CDR1 SGDLS, CDR2 YYNGEE. Trimming removed 0 bases from V and 11 bases from J, with 15 bases in between. The CDR3 is 15 residues long. CDR3 loop: CASSVAQGGNAPLHF. The DNA of the CDR3 is TGTGCCAGCAGCGTAGCGCAAGGGGGTAACGCACCCCTCCACTTT.

The rearrangement joins TRBV5-1 to TRBJ2-1; D not resolved. Germline values: CDR1 SGHRS, CDR2 YFSETQ. V gave up 0 bases and J gave up 5 bases, with 3 bases separating them. The CDR3 is 12 amino acids. The CDR3 DNA follows: TGCGCCAGCAGCTTGGGTCACAATGAGCAGTTCTTC. It codes for CASSLGHNEQFF.

The chain uses TRBV3-1 and TRBJ2-2, with D perhaps assigned TRBD1 or TRBD2 (7 bases each). Germline-derived CDR1 and CDR2 are LGHDT and YNNKEL (reference sequence). The V and J ends lost 0 bases and 1 base respectively, with 12 bases between them. This CDR3 is 17 amino acids long. The CDR3 loop reads CASSQDQGGRNTGELFF. CDR3 DNA sequence: TGTGCCAGCAGCCAAGACCAGGGGGGGAGGAACACCGGGGAGCTGTTTTTT.

This clonotype was observed once. The chain links TRBV12-3 or TRBV12-4 to TRBJ2-3; perhaps D is TRBD1 or TRBD2 (6 bases each). With 6 bases removed from V and 4 bases from J, the gap between germline ends came to 14 bases. The CDR3 is 14 amino acids. CDR3 loop: CASSLEGGADTQYF. Here the CDR3 DNA reads TGTGCCAGCAGCCTAGAGGGGGGTGCAGATACGCAGTATTTT.

This sequence joins TRBV12-3 or TRBV12-4 and TRBJ2-1, with D unclear. This CDR3 is 16 amino acids long. V lost 3 bases, J lost 7 bases, and 19 bases lay in between. The CDR3 DNA sequence: TGTGCCAGCAGTTTTCGTCGAGGATTAGGGATAAATGAGCAGTTCTTC. Its translation is CASSFRRGLGINEQFF.

V and J are TRBV5-1 and TRBJ2-3; D not certain. There are 15 residues in the CDR3. Per germline, CDR1 SGHRS and CDR2 YFSETQ. The ends were cut back, 5 bases at V and 1 base at J, with 14 bases in the middle. The CDR3 nucleotides are TGCGCCAGCAGTGACTCATCTCTAGGCACAGATACGCAGTATTTT. Protein sequence: CASSDSSLGTDTQYF.

The rearrangement joins TRBV7-9 to TRBJ1-5; D gene uncertain. This CDR3 has 13 residues. The germline V gene encodes CDR1 SEHNR and CDR2 FQNEAQ (reference sequence). Trimming stripped 5 bases from V and 3 bases from J, with 8 bases between. This chain's CDR3 is CASSDDPNQPQHF. CDR3 in DNA: TGTGCCAGCAGCGACGACCCCAATCAGCCCCAGCATTTT.

This chain uses TRBV20-1 with TRBJ1-1; D call uncertain. The CDR3 has 12 amino acids. From germline, CDR1 is DFQATT and CDR2 SNEGSKA (reference sequence). V shed 3 bases and J shed 1 base, with 6 bases lying between them. CDR3 amino acids: CSARVGNTEAFF. CDR3 in DNA: TGCAGTGCTAGGGTCGGGAACACTGAAGCTTTCTTT.

V is TRBV2 and J is TRBJ2-3; possibly TRBD1 or TRBD2 for D (5 bases each). Germline V CDR1 and CDR2: SNHLY, FYNNEI. Deletions cut 7 bases from V and 3 bases from J, with 8 bases between. The CDR3 extends over 12 amino acids. CDR3 nucleotides: TGTGCCAGCAACTGGGGGACAGATACGCAGTATTTT. Translation: CASNWGTDTQYF.

The chain is built from TRBV4-1 and TRBJ1-5; D ambiguous. The germline gives CDR1 MGHRA, CDR2 YSYEKL. V was clipped by 0 bases and J by 3 bases, with 12 bases between them. The CDR3 totals 16 residues. The CDR3 DNA follows: TGCGCCAGCAGCCAAGATCCAATAGTTCTCAATCAGCCCCAGCATTTT. Protein: CASSQDPIVLNQPQHF.

The rearrangement links TRBV29-1 to TRBJ1-1; D is ambiguous. The V and J ends lost 7 bases and 0 bases respectively, with 12 bases between them. Germline V gives CDR1 SQVTM, CDR2 ANQGSEA. The CDR3 consists of 13 residues. The CDR3 loop is CSAWEGMNTEAFF. The CDR3 DNA reads as TGCAGCGCTTGGGAGGGTATGAACACTGAAGCTTTCTTT. The full variable domain, with the rest looked up from reference TRBV29-1 and TRBJ1-1, is SAVISQKPSRDICQRGTSLTIQCQVDSQVTMMFWYRQQPGQSLTLIATANQGSEATYESGFVIDKFPISRPNLTFSTLTVSNMSPEDSSIYLCSAWEGMNTEAFFGQGTRLTVV.

The V gene is TRBV20-1, the J gene TRBJ2-7; the match to TRBD2 covers 11 bases. The length of the CDR3 is 16 residues. Germline-derived CDR1 and CDR2 are DFQATT and SNEGSKA (reference sequence). The junction had 7 bases not matched to a gene; V was cut back by 1 base and J by 2 bases. The CDR3 DNA follows: TGCAGTGCTAGAGTTTTCGCTAGCGGGGGGACCTACGAGCAGTACTTC. Translating it yields CSARVFASGGTYEQYF.

This clonotype was counted between two and nine times. The chain carries TRBV5-6 and TRBJ2-3, with D possibly being TRBD1 or TRBD2 (5 bases each). The V end was cut by 3 bases, the J end by 6 bases, with 8 bases between. The CDR3 extends over 12 amino acids. Germline V lookup: CDR1 SGHDT, CDR2 YYEEEE. DNA for the CDR3: TGTGCCAGCAGCTGGGACCCCGATACGCAGTATTTT. As protein: CASSWDPDTQYF.

The chain recombines TRBV29-1 with TRBJ1-3; D is undetermined. V was trimmed by 5 bases and J by 0 bases, leaving 11 bases between them. CDR3 size: 14 residues. CDR1 is SQVTM, CDR2 ANQGSEA, per germline. CDR3 nucleotide sequence: TGCAGCGTTCGTGGCACTTACTCTGGAAACACCATATATTTT. Translated, it gives CSVRGTYSGNTIYF.

V and J are TRBV4-1 and TRBJ2-4; possibly TRBD1 for D (6 bases). The germline CDR1 and CDR2 sequences are MGHRA and YSYEKL. The CDR3 length is 15 residues. V shed 0 bases and J shed 8 bases, with 14 bases lying between them. CDR3 in amino acids: CASSQEQGNWDIQYF. CDR3 in DNA: TGCGCCAGCAGCCAAGAACAGGGTAATTGGGACATTCAGTACTTC.

V usage is TRBV18 and J usage is TRBJ2-5; TRBD2 aligns across 11 bases. Germline V gene lookup returns CDR1 KGHSH and CDR2 LQKENI. V gave up 4 bases and J gave up 0 bases; unmatched junction bases: 1. CDR3 length: 15 amino acids. The CDR3 DNA sequence: TGTGCCAGCTCACTGACTAGCGGGGACCAAGAGACCCAGTACTTC. This codes for CASSLTSGDQETQYF.

The chain couples TRBV20-1 to TRBJ2-3; 10 bases are shared with TRBD2. CDR3 length: 15 residues. V was clipped by 3 bases and J by 3 bases; unmatched bases: 6. Germline V gene lookup returns CDR1 DFQATT and CDR2 SNEGSKA (reference sequence). CDR3 residues: CSASSGGAVTDTQYF. CDR3 DNA sequence: TGCAGTGCTAGCAGCGGGGGGGCTGTTACAGATACGCAGTATTTT.

CDR3 region: CASSPGQGSPYEQYV. The DNA for the CDR3 is TGTGCCAGCAGTCCCGGACAGGGAAGTCCCTACGAGCAGTACGTC. This chain joins TRBV28 and TRBJ2-7, with 8 bases identical to TRBD1. This CDR3 has 15 residues. Per germline, CDR1 MDHEN and CDR2 SYDVKM. The V and J ends lost 5 bases and 2 bases, in that order; junction bases with no gene match: 8.

The chain is built from TRBV29-1 and TRBJ2-1; weak D call: TRBD2 (6 bases). The CDR3 contains 13 residues. V was trimmed by 1 base and J by 7 bases, leaving 11 bases between them. The germline V gene encodes CDR1 SQVTM and CDR2 ANQGSEA. The CDR3 coding sequence is TGCAGCGTTGAAGTACTACTAGCAAATGAGCAGTTCTTC. The encoded protein is CSVEVLLANEQFF.